The 11 T cell receptor beta chains in this list originate from one sample, sequenced in a study of CD8+ T cells in alopecia areata. Once RNA had been extracted, it was reverse transcribed into cDNA to act as the sequencing template. TCRdb's copy holds only in-frame clones and misses some; the assay was immunoSEQ multiplex PCR. Of 200,000 or so clones listed, around 62% were seen once; the top ten hold around 0.46%. The specimen was CD4+ T cells sorted from blood, collected at week 0. The receptor set was obtained from a human donor with alopecia areata.

The chain uses TRBV6-4 and TRBJ2-3, with TRBD2 identical over 8 bases. Per the germline V gene, CDR1 is MRHNA and CDR2 is SNTAGT. The CDR3 sequence is 15 residues long. The junction had 6 bases not matched to a gene; V was cut back by 6 bases and J by 1 base. CDR3 protein: CASRQLADRTDTQYF. CDR3 DNA: TGTGCCAGCAGGCAACTAGCGGACCGCACAGATACGCAGTATTTT.

The chain combines TRBV20-1 with TRBJ2-7; D call uncertain. The CDR3 loop spans 11 amino acids. Trimming removed 4 bases at V and 3 bases at J, with 7 bases between. Germline V gene sequence: CDR1 DFQATT, CDR2 SNEGSKA (reference sequence). CDR3 residues: CSATGNYEQYF. The CDR3 DNA follows: TGCAGTGCTACAGGAAACTACGAGCAGTACTTC.

The V call is TRBV30, the J call TRBJ1-2; D not certain. From germline, CDR1 is GTSNPN and CDR2 SVGIG (reference sequence). Trimming took 0 bases from V and 1 from J, leaving 6 bases between them. The CDR3 contains 13 residues. The chain's CDR3 is CAWSVGINYGYTF. In DNA form, the CDR3 reads TGTGCCTGGAGTGTAGGAATTAACTATGGCTACACCTTC.

The sample holds one count of this clone. The chain joins TRBV4-1 to TRBJ1-5, with TRBD1 matching over 7 bases. Germline V lookup: CDR1 MGHRA, CDR2 YSYEKL. This CDR3 spans 14 amino acids. J lost 3 bases, V lost 4 bases, and 3 bases had no gene match. The chain's CDR3 is CASSPTGSNQPQHF. The CDR3 nucleotides are TGCGCCAGCAGCCCGACAGGGTCCAATCAGCCCCAGCATTTT.

The V gene is TRBV29-1, the J gene TRBJ1-4; 8 bases fit TRBD1. The CDR3 runs to 14 residues. V shed 6 bases, J shed 6 bases, and the junction held 9 bases outside the gene matches. Germline CDR1 reads SQVTM; CDR2 reads ANQGSEA. CDR3 residues: CSVGDRGLYEKLFF. DNA of the CDR3: TGCAGCGTCGGAGACAGGGGTTTGTATGAAAAACTGTTTTTT. The variable domain in full, completed from reference TRBV29-1 and TRBJ1-4, reads SAVISQKPSRDICQRGTSLTIQCQVDSQVTMMFWYRQQPGQSLTLIATANQGSEATYESGFVIDKFPISRPNLTFSTLTVSNMSPEDSSIYLCSVGDRGLYEKLFFGSGTQLSVL.

The CDR3 protein is CASSEALGTGLGYTF. The CDR3 DNA reads as TGTGCCAGCAGTGAAGCGCTGGGGACAGGGTTAGGCTACACCTTC. J is TRBJ1-2 and V is TRBV2; the match to TRBD1 covers 9 bases. Trimming cost V 0 bases and J 8 bases; bases outside gene matches: 7. Germline CDR1 SNHLY, CDR2 FYNNEI. The CDR3 runs 15 residues.

This chain connects TRBV19 to TRBJ1-5; D might be TRBD1 (5 bases). This CDR3 is built from 16 residues. Germline V gene lookup returns CDR1 LNHDA and CDR2 SQIVND (reference sequence). V dropped 2 bases and J dropped 5 bases, with 16 bases sitting between them. Here the CDR3 DNA reads TGTGCCAGTAGTATAATTGAAGGCAGGGTAGATCAGCCCCAGCATTTT. It translates to CASSIIEGRVDQPQHF.

This clone was counted only a few times. The rearrangement links TRBV29-1 to TRBJ2-5; D may be TRBD1 (5 bases). Germline loops: CDR1 SQVTM, CDR2 ANQGSEA. V lost 6 bases, J lost 4 bases, and 12 bases lay in between. The CDR3 is 12 residues long. CDR3 region: CSVEDTPETQYF. The CDR3 bases are TGCAGCGTAGAGGACACCCCAGAGACCCAGTACTTC.

This clone was observed a handful of times. The chain employs TRBV5-4 and TRBJ2-2; no clear D. The length of the CDR3 is 13 residues. Germline CDR1 is SGHNT and CDR2 is YYREEE (reference sequence). V lost 4 bases and J lost 1, with 5 bases in between. The CDR3 protein is CASSPQNTGELFF. DNA of the CDR3: TGTGCCAGCAGCCCCCAGAACACCGGGGAGCTGTTTTTT.

The chain carries TRBV2 and TRBJ2-3, with 7 bases identical to TRBD1. This CDR3 has 15 residues. Trimming at V came to 6 bases and at J to 8 bases, leaving 14 bases not matched to a gene. Per germline, CDR1 SNHLY and CDR2 FYNNEI. The CDR3 DNA reads TGTGCCAGCAGGGTAGACAGGGTCGGGCCCTCTACGCAGTATTTT. Its protein product is CASRVDRVGPSTQYF.

This clone was seen a single time. The chain uses TRBV9 and TRBJ1-1; D possibly corresponds to TRBD1 (6 bases). CDR3 length: 13 residues. CDR1 and CDR2 from the germline V gene are SGDLS and YYNGEE. Deletions cut 3 bases from V and 5 bases from J, with 11 bases between. CDR3 sequence: CASSGQAETEAFF. The CDR3 region has the DNA TGTGCCAGCAGCGGACAGGCTGAAACTGAAGCTTTCTTT. The variable domain in full, with the rest retrieved from reference TRBV9 and TRBJ1-1, is DSGVTQTPKHLITATGQRVTLRCSPRSGDLSVYWYQQSLDQGLQFLIQYYNGEERAKGNILERFSAQQFPDLHSELNLSSLELGDSALYFCASSGQAETEAFFGQGTRLTVV.